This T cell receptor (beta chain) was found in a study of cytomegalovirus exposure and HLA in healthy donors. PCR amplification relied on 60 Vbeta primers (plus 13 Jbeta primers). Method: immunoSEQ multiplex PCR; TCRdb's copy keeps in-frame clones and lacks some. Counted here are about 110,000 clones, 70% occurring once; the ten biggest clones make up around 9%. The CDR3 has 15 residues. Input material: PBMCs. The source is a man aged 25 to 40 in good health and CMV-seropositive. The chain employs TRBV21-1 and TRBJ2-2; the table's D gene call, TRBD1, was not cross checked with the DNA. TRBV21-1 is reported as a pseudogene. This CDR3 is CASSIGQGNTGELFF. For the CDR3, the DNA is TGTGCCAGCAGCATAGGGCAGGGGAACACCGGGGAGCTGTTTTTT.